These T cell receptor beta chains were read from a single sample in a study of OX40 agonist ivuxolimab in advanced cancers. TCRdb keeps only in-frame clones here, not all; method: immunoSEQ multiplex PCR. The table includes some 40,000 clones, 65% to 90% detected once. Sequencing was performed on CD4+ or CD8+ T cells sorted from blood, taken in a trial of the OX40 agonist ivuxolimab. These receptors were taken from an adult with an advanced solid tumor such as melanoma, head and neck, liver or kidney cancer. Each CDR3 is given with its conserved first and last residue. The D gene is left open where the match is weak. Rows may omit the clone size; those that give it use once, few, many or a size class.

length: 14; size: -; J: TRBJ2-7; V: TRBV7-6; D: -; CDR3: CASSLGQNPYEQYF; DNA: TGTGCCAGCAGCTTAGGACAGAACCCCTACGAGCAGTACTTC
length: 12; size: -; J: TRBJ2-2; V: TRBV25-1; D: -; CDR3: CASSERVGELFF; DNA: TGTGCCAGCAGTGAACGTGTTGGGGAGCTGTTTTTT
length: 16; size: -; J: TRBJ2-5; V: TRBV5-4; D: TRBD2; CDR3: CASSPRLAGDQETQYF; DNA: TGTGCCAGCAGTCCTAGACTAGCGGGTGATCAAGAGACCCAGTACTTC
length: 14; size: -; J: TRBJ1-1; V: TRBV7-2; D: -; CDR3: CASSFGVLYTEAFF; DNA: TGTGCCAGCAGCTTTGGAGTTTTGTACACTGAAGCTTTCTTT
length: 15; size: few; J: TRBJ1-1; V: TRBV28; D: -; CDR3: CASSSPDGMNTEAFF; DNA: TGTGCCAGCAGTTCCCCGGACGGAATGAACACTGAAGCTTTCTTT
length: 13; size: -; J: TRBJ1-1; V: TRBV12-5; D: -; CDR3: CASGLSRDTEAFF; DNA: TGTGCTAGTGGTTTGTCGCGGGACACTGAAGCTTTCTTT
length: 12; size: -; J: TRBJ2-7; V: TRBV29-1; D: -; CDR3: CSVEMVNYEQYF; DNA: TGCAGCGTTGAGATGGTAAATTACGAGCAGTACTTC
length: 19; size: -; J: TRBJ2-6; V: TRBV6-1; D: TRBD1; CDR3: CASSEEPDRVMRGANVLTF; DNA: TGTGCCAGCAGTGAAGAACCGGACAGGGTAATGCGTGGGGCCAACGTCCTGACTTTC
length: 15; size: -; J: TRBJ2-1; V: TRBV7-9; D: -; CDR3: CASSLAQGSYNEQFF; DNA: TGTGCCAGCAGCTTAGCACAGGGATCCTACAATGAGCAGTTCTTC
length: 18; size: -; J: TRBJ2-7; V: TRBV7-2; D: TRBD1; CDR3: CASSPKYRTGLSSYEQYF; DNA: TGTGCCAGCAGCCCTAAATACCGGACAGGCTTAAGCTCCTACGAGCAGTACTTC
length: 15; size: -; J: TRBJ2-5; V: TRBV9; D: -; CDR3: CASSPQGGGMETQYF; DNA: TGTGCCAGCAGCCCCCAGGGAGGGGGCATGGAGACCCAGTACTTC
length: 15; size: once; J: TRBJ2-2; V: TRBV11-2; D: -; CDR3: CASTVDRQPTGELFF; DNA: TGTGCCAGCACCGTAGATCGGCAGCCCACCGGGGAGCTGTTTTTT
length: 13; size: -; J: TRBJ1-5; V: TRBV19; D: TRBD1; CDR3: CASSFRGNQPQHF; DNA: TGTGCCAGTAGTTTCAGGGGGAATCAGCCCCAGCATTTT
length: 15; size: few; J: TRBJ1-2; V: TRBV4-3; D: TRBD1; CDR3: CASSQGQGSNYGYTF; DNA: TGCGCCAGCAGCCAGGGACAGGGTTCTAACTATGGCTACACCTTC
length: 13; size: once; J: TRBJ2-1; V: TRBV10-3; D: -; CDR3: CAVEGIQGNEQFF; DNA: TGTGCCGTGGAGGGGATTCAGGGCAATGAGCAGTTCTTC
length: 17; size: -; J: TRBJ2-4; V: TRBV5-6; D: TRBD1; CDR3: CASSLIQETGFKNIQYF; DNA: TGTGCCAGCAGCTTGATCCAGGAGACAGGGTTCAAAAACATTCAGTACTTC
length: 17; size: -; J: TRBJ2-2; V: TRBV15; D: -; CDR3: CATSRDIGGVGAGELFF; DNA: TGTGCCACCAGCAGAGATATCGGAGGGGTGGGAGCCGGGGAGCTGTTTTTT
length: 19; size: few; J: TRBJ1-1; V: TRBV28; D: TRBD1; CDR3: CASSPTPKWTGDMNTEAFF; DNA: TGTGCCAGCAGTCCGACCCCAAAATGGACAGGCGACATGAACACTGAAGCTTTCTTT
length: 16; size: -; J: TRBJ1-3; V: TRBV6-5; D: TRBD1; CDR3: CASSYTSTGGENTIYF; DNA: TGTGCCAGCAGTTACACCTCGACAGGGGGCGAAAACACCATATATTTT
length: 13; size: -; J: TRBJ2-5; V: TRBV2; D: TRBD1; CDR3: CASSLGTAETQYF; DNA: TGTGCCAGCAGCCTGGGGACAGCCGAGACCCAGTACTTC
length: 14; size: -; J: TRBJ2-7; V: TRBV28; D: -; CDR3: CASSSRDRNYEQYF; DNA: TGTGCCAGCAGTTCCCGAGACAGAAACTACGAGCAGTACTTC
length: 15; size: few; J: TRBJ2-2; V: TRBV27; D: -; CDR3: CASSNYRSNTGELFF; DNA: TGTGCCAGCAGTAACTACAGGTCGAACACCGGGGAGCTGTTTTTT
length: 13; size: -; J: TRBJ2-7; V: TRBV7-8; D: -; CDR3: CASSKGGTYEQYF; DNA: TGTGCCAGCAGTAAAGGGGGAACCTACGAGCAGTACTTC
length: 13; size: -; J: TRBJ1-2; V: TRBV10-2; D: TRBD1; CDR3: CATTGQGAGGYTF; DNA: TGCGCCACTACCGGACAGGGGGCAGGAGGCTACACCTTC
length: 17; size: -; J: TRBJ2-1; V: TRBV29-1; D: TRBD2; CDR3: CSVEGDGSSGAYNEQFF; DNA: TGCAGCGTTGAAGGGGACGGTAGTAGCGGGGCCTACAATGAGCAGTTCTTC
length: 12; size: -; J: TRBJ2-3; V: TRBV29-1; D: -; CDR3: CSVSVRTDTQYF; DNA: TGCAGCGTTAGCGTCCGGACAGATACGCAGTATTTT
length: 14; size: -; J: TRBJ1-1; V: TRBV7-9; D: -; CDR3: CASSPTNQTEGAFF; DNA: TGTGCCAGCAGCCCAACAAACCAGACTGAGGGCGCTTTCTTT
length: 15; size: -; J: TRBJ2-1; V: TRBV4-1; D: TRBD1; CDR3: CASSAAGGTYNEQFF; DNA: TGCGCCAGCAGCGCCGCAGGGGGAACCTACAATGAGCAGTTCTTC
length: 17; size: -; J: TRBJ1-2; V: TRBV30; D: TRBD1; CDR3: CAWSYGTGGDILYGYTF; DNA: TGTGCCTGGAGTTACGGGACAGGGGGCGATATTTTATATGGCTACACCTTC
length: 13; size: -; J: TRBJ1-5; V: TRBV19; D: -; CDR3: CASSWGGSQPQHF; DNA: TGTGCCAGTAGTTGGGGGGGCTCTCAGCCCCAGCATTTT
length: 13; size: -; J: TRBJ1-1; V: TRBV7-9; D: -; CDR3: CASSLVRDTEAFF; DNA: TGTGCCAGCAGCTTAGTGCGAGACACTGAAGCTTTCTTT
length: 14; size: -; J: TRBJ2-2; V: TRBV28; D: -; CDR3: CASSLVVWPGELFF; DNA: TGTGCCAGCAGTTTAGTAGTTTGGCCCGGGGAGCTGTTTTTT
length: 14; size: -; J: TRBJ1-1; V: TRBV6-1; D: -; CDR3: CASSLQGTNTEAFF; DNA: TGTGCCAGCAGTTTGCAAGGGACGAACACTGAAGCTTTCTTT
length: 18; size: -; J: TRBJ1-4; V: TRBV19; D: -; CDR3: CASSTPGVLTEFFEKLFF; DNA: TGTGCCAGTAGCACCCCTGGGGTACTTACAGAATTCTTTGAAAAACTGTTTTTT
length: 14; size: once; J: TRBJ1-2; V: TRBV9; D: -; CDR3: CASSGAGSLYGYTF; DNA: TGTGCCAGCAGTGGGGCGGGATCACTCTATGGCTACACCTTC
length: 13; size: few; J: TRBJ2-1; V: TRBV27; D: -; CDR3: CASSLDLYNEQFF; DNA: TGTGCCAGCAGTTTAGACCTTTACAATGAGCAGTTCTTC
length: 15; size: once; J: TRBJ1-5; V: TRBV19; D: TRBD1; CDR3: CAGGGQGHSNQPQHF; DNA: TGTGCCGGGGGGGGACAGGGGCATAGCAATCAGCCCCAGCATTTT
length: 15; size: -; J: TRBJ1-2; V: TRBV9; D: -; CDR3: CASSVGTENNYGYTF; DNA: TGTGCCAGCAGCGTAGGGACGGAAAATAACTATGGCTACACCTTC
length: 15; size: -; J: TRBJ1-1; V: TRBV4-1; D: -; CDR3: CASSHPGKLNTEAFF; DNA: TGCGCCAGCAGTCACCCAGGCAAACTGAACACTGAAGCTTTCTTT
length: 14; size: -; J: TRBJ2-5; V: TRBV13; D: -; CDR3: CASSSPDSQETQYF; DNA: TGTGCCAGCAGCAGCCCGGACAGTCAAGAGACCCAGTACTTC
length: 15; size: once; J: TRBJ1-1; V: TRBV5-1; D: -; CDR3: CASSLARGNGTEAFF; DNA: TGCGCCAGCAGCTTGGCCAGGGGAAATGGGACTGAAGCTTTCTTT
length: 16; size: few; J: TRBJ2-1; V: TRBV2; D: -; CDR3: CASSSPTRSPYNEQFF; DNA: TGTGCCAGCAGCTCGCCTACGCGATCACCCTACAATGAGCAGTTCTTC
length: 15; size: -; J: TRBJ1-3; V: TRBV9; D: -; CDR3: CASSVGGIPGNTIYF; DNA: TGTGCCAGCAGCGTAGGGGGCATTCCAGGAAACACCATATATTTT
length: 17; size: -; J: TRBJ2-2; V: TRBV9; D: TRBD2; CDR3: CASSVALRGLAGGELFF; DNA: TGTGCCAGCAGCGTAGCTCTTCGGGGACTAGCGGGAGGGGAGCTGTTTTTT
length: 14; size: -; J: TRBJ1-5; V: TRBV27; D: -; CDR3: CASSEWAGRRPQHF; DNA: TGTGCCAGCAGCGAATGGGCAGGCCGTAGGCCCCAGCATTTT
length: 12; size: -; J: TRBJ1-2; V: TRBV6-1; D: TRBD1; CDR3: CASFDRVYGYTF; DNA: TGTGCCAGCTTCGACAGGGTCTATGGCTACACCTTC